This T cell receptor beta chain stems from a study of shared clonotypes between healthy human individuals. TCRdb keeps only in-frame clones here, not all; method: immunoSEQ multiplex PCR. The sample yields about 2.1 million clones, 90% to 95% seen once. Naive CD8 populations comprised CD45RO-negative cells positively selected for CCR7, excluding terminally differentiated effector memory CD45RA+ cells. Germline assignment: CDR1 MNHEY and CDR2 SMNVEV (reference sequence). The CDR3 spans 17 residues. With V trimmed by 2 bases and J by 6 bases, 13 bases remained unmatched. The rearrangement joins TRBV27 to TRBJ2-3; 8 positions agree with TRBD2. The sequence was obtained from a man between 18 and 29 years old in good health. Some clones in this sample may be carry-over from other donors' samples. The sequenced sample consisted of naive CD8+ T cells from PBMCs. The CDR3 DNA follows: TGTGCCAGCAGTTTAGGGGCAGTGGTAGCGGGATCTGATACGCAGTATTTT. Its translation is CASSLGAVVAGSDTQYF.